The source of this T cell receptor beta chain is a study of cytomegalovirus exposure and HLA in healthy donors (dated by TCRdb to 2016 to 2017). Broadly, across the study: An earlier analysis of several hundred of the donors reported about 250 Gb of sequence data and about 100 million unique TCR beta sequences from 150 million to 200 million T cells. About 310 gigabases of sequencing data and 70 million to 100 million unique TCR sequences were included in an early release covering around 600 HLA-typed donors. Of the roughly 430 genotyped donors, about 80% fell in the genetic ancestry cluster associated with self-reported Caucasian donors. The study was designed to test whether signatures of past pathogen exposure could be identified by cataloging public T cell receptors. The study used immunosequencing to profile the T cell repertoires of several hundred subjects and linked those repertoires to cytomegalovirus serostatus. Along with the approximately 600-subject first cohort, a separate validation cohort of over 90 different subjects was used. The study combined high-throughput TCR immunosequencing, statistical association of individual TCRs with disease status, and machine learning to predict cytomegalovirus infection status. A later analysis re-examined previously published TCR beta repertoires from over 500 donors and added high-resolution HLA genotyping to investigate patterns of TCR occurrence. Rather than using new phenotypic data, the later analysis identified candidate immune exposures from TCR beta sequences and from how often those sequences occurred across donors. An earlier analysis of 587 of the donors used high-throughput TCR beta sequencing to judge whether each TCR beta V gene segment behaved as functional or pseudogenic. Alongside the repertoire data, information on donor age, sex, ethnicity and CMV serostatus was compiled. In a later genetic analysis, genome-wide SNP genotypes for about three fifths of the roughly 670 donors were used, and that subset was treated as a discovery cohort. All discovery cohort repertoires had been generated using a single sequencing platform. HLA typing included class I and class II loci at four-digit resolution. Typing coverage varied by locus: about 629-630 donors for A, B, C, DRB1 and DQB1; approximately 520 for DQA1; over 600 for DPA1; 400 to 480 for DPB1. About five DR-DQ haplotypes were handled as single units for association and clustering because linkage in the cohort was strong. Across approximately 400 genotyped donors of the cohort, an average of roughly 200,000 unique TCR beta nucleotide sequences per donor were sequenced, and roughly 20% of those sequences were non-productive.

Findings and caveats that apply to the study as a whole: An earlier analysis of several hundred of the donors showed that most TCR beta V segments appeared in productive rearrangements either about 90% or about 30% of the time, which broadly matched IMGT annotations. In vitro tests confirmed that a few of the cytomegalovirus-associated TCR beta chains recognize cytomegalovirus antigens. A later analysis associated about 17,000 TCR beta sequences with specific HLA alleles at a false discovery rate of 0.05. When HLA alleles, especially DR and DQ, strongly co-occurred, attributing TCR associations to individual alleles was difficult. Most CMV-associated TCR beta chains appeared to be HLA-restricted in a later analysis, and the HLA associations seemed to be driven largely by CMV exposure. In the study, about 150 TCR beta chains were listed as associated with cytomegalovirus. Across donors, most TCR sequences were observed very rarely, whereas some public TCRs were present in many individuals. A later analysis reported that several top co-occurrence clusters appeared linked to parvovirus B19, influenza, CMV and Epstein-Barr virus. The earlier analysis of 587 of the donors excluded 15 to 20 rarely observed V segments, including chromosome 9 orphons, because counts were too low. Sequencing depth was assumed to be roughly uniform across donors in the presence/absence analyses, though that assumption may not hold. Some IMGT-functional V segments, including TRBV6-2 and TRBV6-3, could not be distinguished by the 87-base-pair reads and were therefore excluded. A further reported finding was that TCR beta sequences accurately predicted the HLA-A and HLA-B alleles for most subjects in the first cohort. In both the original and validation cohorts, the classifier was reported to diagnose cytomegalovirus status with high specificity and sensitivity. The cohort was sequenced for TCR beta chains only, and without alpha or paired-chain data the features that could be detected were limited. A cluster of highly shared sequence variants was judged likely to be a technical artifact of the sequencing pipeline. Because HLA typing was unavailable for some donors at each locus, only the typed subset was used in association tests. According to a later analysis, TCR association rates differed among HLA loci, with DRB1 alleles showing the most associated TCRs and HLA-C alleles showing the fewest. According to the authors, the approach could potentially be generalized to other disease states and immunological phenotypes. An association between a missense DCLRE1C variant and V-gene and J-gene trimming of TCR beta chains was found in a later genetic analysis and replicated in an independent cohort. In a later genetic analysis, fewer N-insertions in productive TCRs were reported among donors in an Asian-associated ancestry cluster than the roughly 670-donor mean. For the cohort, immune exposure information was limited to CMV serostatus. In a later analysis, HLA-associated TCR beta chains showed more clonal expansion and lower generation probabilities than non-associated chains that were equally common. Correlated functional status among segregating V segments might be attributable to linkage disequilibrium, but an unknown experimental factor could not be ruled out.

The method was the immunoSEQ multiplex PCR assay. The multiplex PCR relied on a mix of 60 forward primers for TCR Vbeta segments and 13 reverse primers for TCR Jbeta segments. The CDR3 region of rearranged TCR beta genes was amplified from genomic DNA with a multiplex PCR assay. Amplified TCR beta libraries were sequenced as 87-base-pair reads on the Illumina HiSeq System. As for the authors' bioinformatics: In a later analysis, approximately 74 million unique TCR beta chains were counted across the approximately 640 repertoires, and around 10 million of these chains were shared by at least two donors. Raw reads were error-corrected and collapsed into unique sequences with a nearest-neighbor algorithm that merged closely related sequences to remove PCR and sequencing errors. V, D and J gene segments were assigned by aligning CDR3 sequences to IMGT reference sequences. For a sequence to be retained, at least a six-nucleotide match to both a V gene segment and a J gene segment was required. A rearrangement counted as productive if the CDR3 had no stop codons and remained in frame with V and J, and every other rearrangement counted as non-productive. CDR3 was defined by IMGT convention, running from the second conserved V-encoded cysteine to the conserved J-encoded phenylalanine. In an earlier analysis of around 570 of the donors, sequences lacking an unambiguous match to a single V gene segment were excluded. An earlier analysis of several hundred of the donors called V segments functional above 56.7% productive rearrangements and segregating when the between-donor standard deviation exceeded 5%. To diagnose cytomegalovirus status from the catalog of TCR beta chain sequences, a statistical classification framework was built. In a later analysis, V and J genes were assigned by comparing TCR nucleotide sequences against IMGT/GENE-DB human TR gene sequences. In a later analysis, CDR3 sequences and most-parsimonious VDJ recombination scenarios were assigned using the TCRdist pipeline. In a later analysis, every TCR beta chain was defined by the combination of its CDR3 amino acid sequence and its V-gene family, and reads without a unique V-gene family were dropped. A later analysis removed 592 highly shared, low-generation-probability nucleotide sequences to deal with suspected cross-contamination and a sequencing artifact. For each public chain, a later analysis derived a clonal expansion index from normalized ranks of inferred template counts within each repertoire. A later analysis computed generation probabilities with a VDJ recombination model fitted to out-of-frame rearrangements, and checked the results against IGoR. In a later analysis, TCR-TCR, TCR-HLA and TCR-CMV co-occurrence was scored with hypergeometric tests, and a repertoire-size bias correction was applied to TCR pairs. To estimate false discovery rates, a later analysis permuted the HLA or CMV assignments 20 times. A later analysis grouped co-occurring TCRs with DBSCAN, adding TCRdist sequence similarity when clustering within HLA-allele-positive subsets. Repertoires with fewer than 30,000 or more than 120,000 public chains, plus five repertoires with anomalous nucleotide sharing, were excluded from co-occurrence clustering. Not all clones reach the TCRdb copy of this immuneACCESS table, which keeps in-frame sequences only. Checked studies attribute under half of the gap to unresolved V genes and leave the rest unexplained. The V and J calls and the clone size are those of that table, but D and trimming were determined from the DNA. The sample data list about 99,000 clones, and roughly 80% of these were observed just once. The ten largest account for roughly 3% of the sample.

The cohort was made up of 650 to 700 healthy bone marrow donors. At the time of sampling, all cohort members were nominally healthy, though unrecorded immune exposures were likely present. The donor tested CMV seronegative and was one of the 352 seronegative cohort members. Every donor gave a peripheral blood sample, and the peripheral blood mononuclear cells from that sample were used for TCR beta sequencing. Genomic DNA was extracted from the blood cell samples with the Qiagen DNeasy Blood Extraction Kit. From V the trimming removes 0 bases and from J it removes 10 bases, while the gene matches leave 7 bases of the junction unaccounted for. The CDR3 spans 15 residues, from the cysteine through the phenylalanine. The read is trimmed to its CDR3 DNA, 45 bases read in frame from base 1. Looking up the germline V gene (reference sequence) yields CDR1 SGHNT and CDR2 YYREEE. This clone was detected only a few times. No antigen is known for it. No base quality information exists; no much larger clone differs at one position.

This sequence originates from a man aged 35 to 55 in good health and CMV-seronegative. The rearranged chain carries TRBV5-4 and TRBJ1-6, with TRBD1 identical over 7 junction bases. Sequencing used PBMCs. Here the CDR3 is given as CASSLDRQGKSPLHF. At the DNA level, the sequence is TGTGCCAGCAGCTTGGATAGACAGGGAAAATCACCCCTCCACTTT.